This is a list of T cell receptor beta chains from one sample in a study of T cell responses to AZD1222 COVID-19 vaccine. This table comes from immunoSEQ multiplex PCR, and its TCRdb copy is limited to in-frame clones, with some not included. The sample consists of under 200,000 clones, about 92% of them appearing once. The sequencing used peripheral blood, collected on day 0 of MenACWY control vaccination. These receptors came from an adult in good health. CDR3s include the opening cysteine and the closing phenylalanine or tryptophan. A D gene is named only where the DNA matches it firmly. The size of a clone is reported for some rows only, either as once, few or many, or as a class for expanded clones.

NA	TRBV28	TRBJ1-1	NA	CASSFRMLTTEAFF	TGTGCCAGCAGTTTTCGGATGTTGACCACTGAAGCTTTCTTT
NA	TRBV27	TRBJ1-1	NA	CASSLYRLNTEAFF	TGTGCCAGCAGTTTATACAGGCTGAACACTGAAGCTTTCTTT
NA	TRBV7-9	TRBJ1-2	NA	CASSLQGYGYTF	TGTGCCAGCAGCTTACAGGGCTATGGCTACACCTTC
once	TRBV9	TRBJ2-1	NA	CASSVGQSSYNEQFF	TGTGCCAGCAGCGTAGGACAGAGCTCCTACAATGAGCAGTTCTTC
NA	TRBV5-8	TRBJ2-2	NA	CASSLVAGRRTGELFF	TGTGCCAGCAGCTTGGTGGCAGGGCGCCGCACCGGGGAGCTGTTTTTT
few	TRBV7-9	TRBJ1-2	NA	CASSLASGEANYGYTF	TGTGCCAGCAGCTTAGCGAGCGGGGAGGCTAACTATGGCTACACCTTC
NA	TRBV18	TRBJ1-2	NA	CASSPPAAYGYTF	TGTGCCAGCTCACCACCGGCGGCTTATGGCTACACCTTC
NA	TRBV7-9	TRBJ1-3	NA	CASTREYTIYF	TGTGCCAGCACCAGGGAGTACACCATATATTTT
once	TRBV27	TRBJ1-2	NA	CASSFSGVNYGYTF	TGTGCCAGCAGTTTTTCTGGGGTGAACTATGGCTACACCTTC
NA	TRBV4-2	TRBJ2-1	TRBD2	CASSSRTSGRALDEQFF	TGTGCCAGCAGCTCCCGGACTAGCGGGAGGGCCCTAGATGAGCAGTTCTTC
NA	TRBV6-1	TRBJ2-7	NA	CASSERPSDYEQYF	TGTGCCAGCAGTGAAAGGCCTAGCGACTACGAGCAGTACTTC
NA	TRBV12-3/TRBV12-4	TRBJ1-1	TRBD1	CASNQRTGHEAFF	TGTGCCAGCAACCAAAGGACAGGCCATGAAGCTTTCTTT
NA	TRBV27	TRBJ1-2	NA	CASSSPRDGANYGYTF	TGTGCCAGCAGTTCTCCTAGGGACGGAGCTAACTATGGCTACACCTTC
NA	TRBV28	TRBJ2-7	TRBD2	CASIRTSKRYEQYF	TGTGCCAGCATCAGGACTAGCAAACGTTACGAGCAGTACTTC
NA	TRBV19	TRBJ1-2	NA	CASSIAQNYGYTF	TGTGCCAGTAGTATAGCGCAGAACTATGGCTACACCTTC
NA	TRBV7-8	TRBJ2-2	NA	CASCRAGGIDGELFF	TGTGCCAGCTGTAGGGCAGGCGGAATCGACGGGGAGCTGTTTTTT
NA	TRBV21-1	TRBJ1-2	NA	CASSAHMVQNGYTF	TGTGCCAGCAGCGCGCATATGGTGCAGAATGGCTACACCTTC
once	TRBV7-2	TRBJ2-7	NA	CASSPQVGPGEQYF	TGTGCCAGCAGCCCCCAGGTCGGGCCTGGAGAGCAGTACTTC
NA	TRBV7-2	TRBJ2-2	TRBD2	CASGLGGGPSGELFF	TGTGCCAGCGGCCTGGGGGGAGGGCCCTCCGGGGAGCTGTTTTTT
once	TRBV18	TRBJ1-2	TRBD1	CASSPPGQRNYGYTF	TGTGCCAGCTCACCACCGGGACAGAGAAACTATGGCTACACCTTC
NA	TRBV30	TRBJ2-1	NA	CALTGDRREQFF	TGTGCCTTGACGGGGGATAGGCGTGAGCAGTTCTTC
NA	TRBV5-1	TRBJ1-1	NA	CASSSTANTEAFF	TGCGCCAGCAGCAGTACTGCGAACACTGAAGCTTTCTTT
NA	TRBV9	TRBJ2-7	NA	CASSGSVGSEQYF	TGTGCCAGCAGCGGGTCTGTGGGGTCCGAGCAGTACTTC
NA	TRBV2	TRBJ2-3	NA	CASRDNTDTQYF	TGTGCCTCCCGGGACAACACAGATACGCAGTATTTT
NA	TRBV3-1/TRBV3-2	TRBJ2-7	TRBD2	CASSSGTRSLEQYF	TGTGCCAGCAGTTCCGGGACTAGGAGTCTCGAGCAGTACTTC
NA	TRBV7-9	TRBJ1-2	TRBD1	CASSGTGGKVYGYTF	TGTGCCAGCAGCGGAACAGGGGGTAAAGTCTATGGCTACACCTTC
NA	TRBV2	TRBJ1-2	NA	CASSEGPYGYTF	TGTGCCAGCAGTGAAGGGCCCTATGGCTACACCTTC
NA	TRBV10-3	TRBJ1-2	NA	CATGQKTNYGYTF	TGTGCCACCGGACAGAAAACTAACTATGGCTACACCTTC
NA	TRBV27	TRBJ1-5	TRBD1	CASSLLGQGDQPQHF	TGTGCCAGCAGTTTACTGGGACAGGGGGATCAGCCCCAGCATTTT
NA	TRBV4-1	TRBJ1-4	NA	CASSQDRGRLGEKLFF	TGCGCCAGCAGCCAAGATCGGGGCAGACTGGGAGAAAAACTGTTTTTT
NA	TRBV5-1	TRBJ2-1	NA	CASSSGQIGEQFF	TGCGCCAGCAGCTCTGGACAGATCGGTGAGCAGTTCTTC
NA	TRBV7-9	TRBJ2-7	TRBD1	CASSLMGQGLSEQYF	TGTGCCAGCAGCCTAATGGGACAGGGGCTTTCGGAGCAGTACTTC
NA	TRBV18	TRBJ1-2	NA	CASSPLPGNYGYTF	TGTGCCAGCTCACCTTTGCCGGGGAACTATGGCTACACCTTC
NA	TRBV24-1	TRBJ1-2	TRBD1	CATSDPRTGRSDGYTF	TGTGCCACCAGTGACCCCCGGACAGGGAGAAGTGATGGCTACACCTTC
NA	TRBV3-1/TRBV3-2	TRBJ1-5	NA	CASSQAGGDQPQHF	TGTGCCAGCAGCCAAGCGGGCGGTGATCAGCCCCAGCATTTT
NA	TRBV7-9	TRBJ2-5	TRBD2	CASWASGARETQYF	TGTGCCAGCTGGGCTAGCGGTGCCCGGGAGACCCAGTACTTC
NA	TRBV9	TRBJ2-1	TRBD2	CASSVGLAGQVGEQFF	TGTGCCAGCAGCGTAGGACTAGCGGGGCAGGTTGGTGAGCAGTTCTTC
NA	TRBV11-3	TRBJ2-1	NA	CASSFATRNEQFF	TGTGCCAGCAGCTTCGCCACTCGCAATGAGCAGTTCTTC
NA	TRBV11-2	TRBJ2-7	TRBD1	CASSSLRQGGYEQYF	TGTGCCAGCAGCTCACTACGACAGGGCGGATACGAGCAGTACTTC
NA	TRBV24-1	TRBJ1-2	NA	CATSDLRANYGYTF	TGTGCCACCAGTGATTTAAGGGCTAACTATGGCTACACCTTC
NA	TRBV4-2	TRBJ1-4	TRBD1	CASSQDDGRTGGEEKLFF	TGTGCCAGCAGCCAAGATGATGGCCGGACAGGGGGAGAGGAAAAACTGTTTTTT
NA	TRBV30	TRBJ2-7	NA	CAWSVEERDYEQYF	TGTGCCTGGAGTGTTGAGGAAAGGGACTACGAGCAGTACTTC
NA	TRBV6-7	TRBJ2-5	NA	CASTHPGRAVYQETQYF	TGTGCCAGCACCCACCCTGGCAGGGCGGTATACCAAGAGACCCAGTACTTC